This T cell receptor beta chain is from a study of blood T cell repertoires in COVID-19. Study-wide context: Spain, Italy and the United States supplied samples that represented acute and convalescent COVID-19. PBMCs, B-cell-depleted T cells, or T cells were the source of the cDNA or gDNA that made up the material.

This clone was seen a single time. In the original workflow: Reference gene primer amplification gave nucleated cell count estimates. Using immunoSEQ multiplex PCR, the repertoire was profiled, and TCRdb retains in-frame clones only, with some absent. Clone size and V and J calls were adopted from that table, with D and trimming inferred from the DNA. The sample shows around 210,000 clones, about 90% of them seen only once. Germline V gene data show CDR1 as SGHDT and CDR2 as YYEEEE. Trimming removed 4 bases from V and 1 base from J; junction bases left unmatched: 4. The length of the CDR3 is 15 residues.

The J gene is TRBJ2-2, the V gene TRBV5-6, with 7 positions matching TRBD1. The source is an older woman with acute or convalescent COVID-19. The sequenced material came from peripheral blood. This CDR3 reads CASSVGQLNTGELFF. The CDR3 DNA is TGTGCCAGCAGCGTGGGACAGCTGAACACCGGGGAGCTGTTTTTT.